The next 14 T cell receptor beta chains were all read from a single sample in a study of identical twins' blood T cells. TCRdb reanalysed the 5' RACE reads using MiXCR and keeps one entry per CDR3 protein. The sample lists 350,000 to 400,000 distinct CDR3 sequences, 28% occurring once. The sequenced material came from PBMCs. The receptors were sampled from a woman between 18 and 55 years old in good health.

At least ten counts were recorded for this clonotype. This chain links TRBV29-1 with TRBJ1-1, with 8 bases aligning to TRBD1. CDR3 length equals 15 residues. Trimming cost V 7 bases and J 0 bases; bases outside gene matches: 10. Germline loops: CDR1 SQVTM, CDR2 ANQGSEA. In nucleotides, the CDR3 is TGCAGCGCCGGACAGGGTTGGGGCATGAACACTGAAGCTTTCTTT. Translated, it gives CSAGQGWGMNTEAFF.

This clonotype was observed at least ten times. The J gene is TRBJ1-1, the V gene TRBV12-3 or TRBV12-4; maybe TRBD1 (5 bases). Deletions cut 8 bases from V and 0 bases from J, with 16 bases between. This CDR3 region has 15 residues. In DNA, the CDR3 is TGTGCCAGCGGGGCCTGGGTGGGCATGAACACTGAAGCTTTCTTT. This sequence encodes CASGAWVGMNTEAFF.

This clonotype turned up a few times. This chain connects TRBV29-1 to TRBJ1-2; 7 nucleotides align to TRBD1. This CDR3 is built from 13 residues. Germline lookup yields CDR1 SQVTM and CDR2 ANQGSEA. Trimming cost V 3 bases and J 4 bases; bases outside gene matches: 5. The CDR3 region has the DNA TGCAGCGTTGACACCCAGGGGGGCTATGGCTACACCTTC. As protein: CSVDTQGGYGYTF. Full variable domain (remainder filled in from reference TRBV29-1 and TRBJ1-2): SAVISQKPSRDICQRGTSLTIQCQVDSQVTMMFWYRQQPGQSLTLIATANQGSEATYESGFVIDKFPISRPNLTFSTLTVSNMSPEDSSIYLCSVDTQGGYGYTFGSGTRLTVV.

The chain joins TRBV7-8 to TRBJ2-3; weak D call: TRBD1 (5 bases). Germline CDR1 reads SGHVS; CDR2 reads FQNEAQ. V lost 2 bases, J lost 6 bases, and 21 bases lay in between. The length of the CDR3 is 17 residues. Here the CDR3 reads CASSLRRGLTRWDTQYF. For the CDR3, the DNA is TGTGCCAGCAGCTTAAGAAGGGGCCTCACTCGCTGGGATACGCAGTATTTT.

This clonotype was seen more than once but under ten times. The chain has TRBV3-1 and TRBJ1-1, with D uncertain. Germline-derived CDR1 and CDR2 are LGHDT and YNNKEL (reference sequence). Trimming cost V 1 base and J 4 bases, with 7 bases left between them. The CDR3 has 13 amino acids. DNA for the CDR3: TGTGCCAGCAGCCAAGTAGGGTTCACTGAAGCTTTCTTT. The encoded protein is CASSQVGFTEAFF.

This clonotype was observed once. The chain links TRBV5-5 to TRBJ1-2; no clear D gene. Trimming took off 0 bases at V and 12 bases at J, with 15 bases between the two ends. Germline V gives CDR1 SGHKS, CDR2 YYEKEE (reference sequence). The CDR3 spans 13 residues. The CDR3 spells CASSLDGELRNTF. The CDR3, as DNA: TGTGCCAGCAGCTTGGACGGGGAGTTACGGAACACCTTC.

This clonotype has only a few counts. The CDR3 DNA follows: TGTGCCAGCATCAGGACTGGACGACTTAACTATGGCTACACCTTC. Protein product: CASIRTGRLNYGYTF. The V gene is TRBV28, the J gene TRBJ1-2; D gene unclear. The V and J ends lost 7 bases and 1 base respectively, with 16 bases between them. The germline V gene encodes CDR1 MDHEN and CDR2 SYDVKM. CDR3 length: 15 amino acids.

The chain uses TRBV19 and TRBJ1-1, with 9 bases aligning to TRBD1. Germline V gene data show CDR1 as LNHDA and CDR2 as SQIVND (reference sequence). V was clipped by 5 bases and J by 5 bases; unmatched bases: 12. The CDR3 covers 16 residues. CDR3 sequence reads: CASSLDRGGTETEAFF. In DNA form, the CDR3 reads TGTGCCAGTAGTCTTGACAGGGGGGGAACTGAGACTGAAGCTTTCTTT.

This clonotype was observed a few times. The gene calls are TRBV6-2 or TRBV6-3 and TRBJ2-7; D may be TRBD2 (6 bases). The CDR3 consists of 16 residues. The germline V and J ends were trimmed by 0 bases and 6 bases, with 18 bases remaining between them. Germline CDR1 reads MNHEY; CDR2 reads SVGEGT. CDR3 coding DNA: TGTGCCAGCAGTTACTCGATGCTTAGCGGTTTCGGCGAGCAGTACTTC. It is translated as CASSYSMLSGFGEQYF.

This clonotype is a singleton in its sample. This chain connects TRBV27 to TRBJ2-3, with TRBD2 identical over 7 bases. Unmatched junction bases numbered 9, after V lost 5 bases and J lost 1 base. Germline CDR1 and CDR2: MNHEY and SMNVEV (reference sequence). The CDR3 totals 16 residues. The CDR3, as DNA: TGTGCCAGCAGTCCTCGGGGGGTATCAGGCACAGATACGCAGTATTTT. Its translation: CASSPRGVSGTDTQYF.

This clonotype was found a few times. The chain employs TRBV20-1 and TRBJ2-1; D uncertain. CDR3 length equals 11 residues. Germline V gives CDR1 DFQATT, CDR2 SNEGSKA (reference sequence). V was cut by 7 bases and J by 4 bases, with 8 bases left in between. Written as DNA, the CDR3 is TGCAGTGTCCCTTTTTACAATGAGCAGTTCTTC. It is translated as CSVPFYNEQFF.

As regards this clonotype: This CDR3 is missing its conserved last phenylalanine or tryptophan, likely due to a read error. The V and J genes are TRBV6-6 and TRBJ1-5; the D gene is possibly TRBD1 (5 bases). Germline loops: CDR1 MNHNY, CDR2 SVGAGI (reference sequence). The CDR3 consists of 18 residues. Deletions cut 0 bases from V and 2 bases from J, with 17 bases between. This CDR3 is CASSYSVQGGWGNQPQHL. The CDR3 bases are TGTGCCAGCAGTTACTCGGTGCAGGGAGGTTGGGGCAATCAGCCCCAGCATCTT.

Ten or more counts support this clonotype. The chain combines TRBV29-1 with TRBJ1-1; the D is unclear. V lost 4 bases, J lost 1 base, and 10 bases lay in between. The CDR3 runs to 13 residues. Germline CDR1 reads SQVTM; CDR2 reads ANQGSEA. Written as DNA, the CDR3 is TGCAGCGTTGTATTCCAGGCGAACACTGAAGCTTTCTTT. Translated, it gives CSVVFQANTEAFF.

V usage is TRBV18 and J usage is TRBJ2-5; 11 positions agree with TRBD2. The CDR3 is made up of 15 amino acids. Germline trimming cut 4 bases from V and 4 bases from J; bases unmatched to any gene: 5. Germline-derived CDR1 and CDR2 are KGHSH and LQKENI. The CDR3 coding sequence is TGTGCCAGCTCACGTACTAGCGGGGGTCCAGAGACCCAGTACTTC. The encoded protein is CASSRTSGGPETQYF.